This TCR beta chain was found in a study of shared clonotypes between healthy human individuals. Study information: Those who served as donors were a couple of women and three men between the ages of 18 and 49. Overall study results and limits: It was the few donors that limited the genetic and exposure-history diversity represented.

The table came from immunoSEQ multiplex PCR; TCRdb's copy has only in-frame clones and leaves some out. The table has about 1.1 million clones, 77% seen once. Germline V gene lookup returns CDR1 MNHNS and CDR2 SASEGT. The CDR3 is made up of 17 amino acids. V shed 2 bases and J 5 bases; nucleotides not matched to a gene: 15. For this clone: Its antigen is not known.

The TCR comes from a man aged 18 to 30 in good health. Some clones in this sample may be carry-over from other donors' samples. The specimen sequenced was memory CD4+ T cells from PBMCs. Subset in this sample: CD45RA-negative fraction. This chain links TRBV6-1 with TRBJ2-7, with 7 bases matching TRBD2. The CDR3 here is CASSETPRSRGGDEQYF. DNA of the CDR3: TGTGCCAGCAGTGAAACCCCCCGCAGTCGCGGGGGTGACGAGCAGTACTTC.